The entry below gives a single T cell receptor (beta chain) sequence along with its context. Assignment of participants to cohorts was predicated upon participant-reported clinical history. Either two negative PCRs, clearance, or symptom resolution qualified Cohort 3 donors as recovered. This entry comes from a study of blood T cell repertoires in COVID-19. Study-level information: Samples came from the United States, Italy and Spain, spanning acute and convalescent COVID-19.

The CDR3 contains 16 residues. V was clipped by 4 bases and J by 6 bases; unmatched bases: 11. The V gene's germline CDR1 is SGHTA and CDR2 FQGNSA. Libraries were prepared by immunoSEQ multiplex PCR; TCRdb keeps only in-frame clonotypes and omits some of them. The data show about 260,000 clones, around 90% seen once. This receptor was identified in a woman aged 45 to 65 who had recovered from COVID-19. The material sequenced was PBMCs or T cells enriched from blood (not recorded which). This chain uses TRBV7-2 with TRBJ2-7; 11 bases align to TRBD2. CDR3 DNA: TGTGCCAGCAGCTCCGGACAACTAGCGGGAGCTGGCGAGCAGTACTTC. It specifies CASSSGQLAGAGEQYF.